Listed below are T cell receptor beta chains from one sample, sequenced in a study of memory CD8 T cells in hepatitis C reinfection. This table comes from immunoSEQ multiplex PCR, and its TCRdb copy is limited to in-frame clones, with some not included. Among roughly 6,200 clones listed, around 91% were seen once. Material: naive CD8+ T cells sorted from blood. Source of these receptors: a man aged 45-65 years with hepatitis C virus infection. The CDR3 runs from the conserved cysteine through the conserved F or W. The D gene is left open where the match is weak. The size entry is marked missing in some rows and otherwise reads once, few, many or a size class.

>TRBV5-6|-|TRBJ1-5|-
TGTGCCAGCAGCTTGGCCGGACAGTATCAGCCCCAGCATTTT
CASSLAGQYQPQHF
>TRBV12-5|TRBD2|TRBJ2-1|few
TGTGCTAGTGGTTTGGGGGGAGGGCGGGATGAGCAGTTCTTC
CASGLGGGRDEQFF
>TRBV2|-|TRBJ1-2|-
TGTGCCAGCAGTGAAGCGGGGGGGGACTATGGCTACACCTTC
CASSEAGGDYGYTF
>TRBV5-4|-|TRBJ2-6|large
TGTGCCAGCAGCTTGGTCCTAGCTTTTAGCTCTGGGGCCAACGTCCTGACTTTC
CASSLVLAFSSGANVLTF
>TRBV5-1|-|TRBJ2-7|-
TGCGCCAGCAGCTTGGTTTCGGGCGAGCAGTACTTC
CASSLVSGEQYF
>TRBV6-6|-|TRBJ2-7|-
TGTGCCAGCAGTTACTCGGGCGACGAGCAGTACTTC
CASSYSGDEQYF
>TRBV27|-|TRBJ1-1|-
TGTGCCAGCAGTTTGAAACAGGTTAACACTGAAGCTTTCTTT
CASSLKQVNTEAFF
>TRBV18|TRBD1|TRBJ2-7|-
TGTGCCAGCTCACAACCGGGACAGGGACGGTACGAGCAGTACTTC
CASSQPGQGRYEQYF
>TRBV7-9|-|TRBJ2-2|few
TGTGCCAGCAGCTTAGCCGGAGAAGCCAGGGGTCCCGGGGAGCTGTTTTTT
CASSLAGEARGPGELFF
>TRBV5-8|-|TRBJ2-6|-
TGTGCCAGCGAGTATCCCTCTGGGGCCAACGTCCTGACTTTC
CASEYPSGANVLTF
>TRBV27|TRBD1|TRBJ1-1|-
TGTGCCAGCAGTTTAACCGGGACAGGTATCATCTTT
CASSLTGTGIIF
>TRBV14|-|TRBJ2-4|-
TGTGCCAGCAGCCAAGTAACAGGATTAGCCAAAAACATTCAGTACTTC
CASSQVTGLAKNIQYF
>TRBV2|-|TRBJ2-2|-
TGTGCCAGTGAGGGGGAGAACACCGGGGAGCTGTTTTTT
CASEGENTGELFF
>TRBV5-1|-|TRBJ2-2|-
TGCGCCAGCAGCTTCTACACCGGGGAGCTGTTTTTT
CASSFYTGELFF
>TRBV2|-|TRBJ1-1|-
TGTGCCAGCACAGGGTTGAACACTGAAGCTTTCTTT
CASTGLNTEAFF
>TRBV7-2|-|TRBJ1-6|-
TGTGCCAGCAGCACTTGGGGGGACCTCACTGGGAATTCACCCCTCCACTTT
CASSTWGDLTGNSPLHF
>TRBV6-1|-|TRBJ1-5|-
TGTGCCAGCACTCAGGGTCGGGATCAGCCCCAGCATTTT
CASTQGRDQPQHF
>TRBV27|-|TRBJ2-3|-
TGTGCCAGCAGTTTATTTCTGGGGGGGCTCACAGATACGCAGTATTTT
CASSLFLGGLTDTQYF
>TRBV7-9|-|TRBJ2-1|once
TGTGCCAGCAGCTTCGAGTCCTACAATGAGCAGTTCTTC
CASSFESYNEQFF
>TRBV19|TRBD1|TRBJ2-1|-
TGTGCCAGTAGTATCGGGACAGGGCCCGACAATGAGCAGTTCTTC
CASSIGTGPDNEQFF
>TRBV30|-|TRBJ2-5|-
TGTGCCTGGAGTGCCCCCTCGGGGGAGCAGTACTTC
CAWSAPSGEQYF
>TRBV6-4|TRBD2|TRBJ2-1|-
TGTGCCAGCAGTGAGGGAGGGAACAAAATAAACAATGAGCAGTTCTTC
CASSEGGNKINNEQFF
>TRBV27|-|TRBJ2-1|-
TGTGCCAGCAGTTTAGAGAGGAGTTCCTACAATGAGCAGTTCTTC
CASSLERSSYNEQFF
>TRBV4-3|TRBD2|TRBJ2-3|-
TGCGCCAGCAGCCAGGGCCTTAGCGGGAGCCGCACAGATACGCAGTATTTT
CASSQGLSGSRTDTQYF
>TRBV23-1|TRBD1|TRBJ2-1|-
TGCGCCAGACATACCCCGGGACAGGGCGCCAATGAGCAGTTCTTC
CARHTPGQGANEQFF
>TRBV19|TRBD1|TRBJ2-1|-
TGTGCCAGTAGTTCATGGGACAGCCCCTACAATGAGCAGTTCTTC
CASSSWDSPYNEQFF
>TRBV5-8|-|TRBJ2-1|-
TGTGCCAGCAGTCTTCACCAGGGTGAGCAGTTCTTC
CASSLHQGEQFF
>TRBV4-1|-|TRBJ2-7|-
TGCGCCAGCAGCCCTGAAGGGGGACCCTACGAGCAGTACTTC
CASSPEGGPYEQYF
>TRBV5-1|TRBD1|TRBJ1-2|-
TGCGCCAGCAGCCTTGACAGGGTTGGTGGCTATGGCTACACCTTC
CASSLDRVGGYGYTF
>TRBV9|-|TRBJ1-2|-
TGTGCCAGCAGCGTAGGGGGGGACTATGGCTACACCTTC
CASSVGGDYGYTF
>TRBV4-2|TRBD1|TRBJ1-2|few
TGTGCCAGCAGCCAAGGCCGTGACAGGGACGGGGGCTACACCTTC
CASSQGRDRDGGYTF
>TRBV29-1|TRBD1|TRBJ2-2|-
TGCAGCGTCTGTAAGGTGGACAGGGGGCTTGGCGGGGAGCTGTTTTTT
CSVCKVDRGLGGELFF
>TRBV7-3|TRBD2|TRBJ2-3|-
TGTGCCAGCAGCTGGAGCGCGGGAGGGGGCACAGATACGCAGTATTTT
CASSWSAGGGTDTQYF
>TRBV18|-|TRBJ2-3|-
TGTGCCAGCTCCCTGACAGGTCTCGTGGGAGATACGCAGTATTTT
CASSLTGLVGDTQYF
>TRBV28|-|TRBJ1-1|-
TGTGCCAGCAGCCCAAGTGGGGCGATTGAAGCTTTCTTT
CASSPSGAIEAFF
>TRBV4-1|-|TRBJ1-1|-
TGCGCCAGCAGCCAAGAGGCGAACACTGAAGCTTTCTTT
CASSQEANTEAFF
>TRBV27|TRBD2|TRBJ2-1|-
TGTGCCAGCAGTTTGACTAGCGGGAGTGGTTGGAATGAGCAGTTCTTC
CASSLTSGSGWNEQFF
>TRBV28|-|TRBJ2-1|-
TGTGCCAGCAGTTTAATTGACAGCTACAATGAGCAGTTCTTC
CASSLIDSYNEQFF
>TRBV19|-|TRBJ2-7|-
TGTGCCTCCGGAGCAGGGCACGAGCAGTACTTC
CASGAGHEQYF
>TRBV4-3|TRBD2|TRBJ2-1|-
TGCGCCAGCAGCCAAGATCACAGCGGGATTTACTCCTACAATGAGCAGTTCTTC
CASSQDHSGIYSYNEQFF
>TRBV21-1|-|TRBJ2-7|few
TGTGCCAGCAGCAAACAGGGGTCGGTCCACGAGCAGTACTTC
CASSKQGSVHEQYF
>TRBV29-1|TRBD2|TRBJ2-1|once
TGCAGCGATCAATCGACTAGCGGGAGGGCCCGGGAGCAGTTCTTC
CSDQSTSGRAREQFF
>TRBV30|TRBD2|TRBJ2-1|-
TGTGCCTGGACCGGACTAGCGGGAGTGGGTTACAATGAGCAGTTCTTC
CAWTGLAGVGYNEQFF
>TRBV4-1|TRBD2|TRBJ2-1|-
TGCGCCAGCAGCCTCACTAGCGGGGGTGACAATGAGCAGTTCTTC
CASSLTSGGDNEQFF
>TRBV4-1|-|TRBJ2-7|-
TGCGCCAGCAGCCAAGGTACTAGCAGATACGAGCAGTACTTC
CASSQGTSRYEQYF
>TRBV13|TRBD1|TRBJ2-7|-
TGTGCCAGCAGCGCAAGTTCCGGGACAGGTGCCTACGAGCAGTACTTC
CASSASSGTGAYEQYF